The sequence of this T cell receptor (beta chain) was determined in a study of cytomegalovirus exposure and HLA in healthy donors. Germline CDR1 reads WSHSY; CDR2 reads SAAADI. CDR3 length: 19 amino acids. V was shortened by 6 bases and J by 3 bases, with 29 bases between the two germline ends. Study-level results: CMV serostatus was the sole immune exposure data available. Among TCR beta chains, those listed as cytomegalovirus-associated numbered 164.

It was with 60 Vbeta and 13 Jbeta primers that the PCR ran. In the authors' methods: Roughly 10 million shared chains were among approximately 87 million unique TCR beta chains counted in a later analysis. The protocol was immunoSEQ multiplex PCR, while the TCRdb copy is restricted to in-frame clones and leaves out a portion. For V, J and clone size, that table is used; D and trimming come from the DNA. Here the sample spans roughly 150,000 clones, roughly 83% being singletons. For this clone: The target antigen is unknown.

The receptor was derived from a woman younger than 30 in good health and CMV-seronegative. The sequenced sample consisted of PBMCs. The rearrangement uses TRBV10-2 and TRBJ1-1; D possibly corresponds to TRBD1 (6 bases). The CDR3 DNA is TGCGCCAGCAGACGCAACCCAGACAGGAGAGGAGGAATAGACACTGAAGCTTTCTTT. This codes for CASRRNPDRRGGIDTEAFF.